This T cell receptor beta chain was sequenced during a study of long-term antiretroviral therapy in people with HIV. Survey-level immunoSEQ v3.0 assays were run. Clones were read by immunoSEQ multiplex PCR, and TCRdb kept only the in-frame ones, dropping some. This table has around 17,000 clones, around 90% appearing once. CDR1 is SGHTA and CDR2 is FQGNSA in the germline V gene. V shed 1 base, J shed 6 bases, and the junction held 8 bases outside the gene matches. The CDR3 sequence is 16 residues long. This clone is labeled as medium-sized. Its specificity is not known. Study findings and constraints: In HIV, the repertoires covered a tighter span of CDR3 lengths than in controls.

The chain joins TRBV7-2 to TRBJ2-1; TRBD2 matches at 8 bases. The source of this sequence is a man aged 45-65 years with HIV. The material sequenced was unsorted PBMCs, taken 6.9 years after starting antiretroviral therapy. CDR3 in DNA: TGTGCCAGCAGCTTAGGGAGAGCGGGAGTAACCAATGAGCAGTTCTTC. Translating it yields CASSLGRAGVTNEQFF.